Shown below are 29 T cell receptor beta chains from a single sample sequenced in a study of Graves' ophthalmopathy and Graves' hyperthyroidism. Using RNA transcripts, the TCR beta CDR3 regions were amplified. In the first round, RT-PCR was carried out with HTBI primers, and a multiplex PCR formed the second round. TCRdb re-called the multiplex PCR reads through MiXCR, storing one row per CDR3 protein. The sample shows 350,000 or so distinct CDR3 sequences, around a sixth of them seen only once. The specimen was peripheral blood. The source is an adult man with Graves' ophthalmopathy.

This clonotype occurred many times. V and J are TRBV19 and TRBJ1-1; D gene uncertain. The CDR3 totals 14 residues. Deletions cut 5 bases from V and 2 bases from J, with 12 bases between. Germline V CDR1 and CDR2: LNHDA, SQIVND (reference sequence). CDR3 in DNA: TGTGCCAGTAGTCCCCCGACGGGAAACACTGAAGCTTTCTTT. Its translation: CASSPPTGNTEAFF.

This clonotype was observed a handful of times. J is TRBJ2-7 and V is TRBV5-5, with TRBD2 as a possible D gene (5 bases). The CDR3 runs to 16 residues. The V gene's germline CDR1 is SGHKS and CDR2 YYEKEE (reference sequence). V lost 0 bases and J 2 bases, leaving 15 bases between the germline ends. CDR3 loop: CASSLAVAGNAYEQYF. In nucleotides, the CDR3 is TGTGCCAGCAGCTTGGCCGTAGCCGGGAATGCCTACGAGCAGTACTTC.

The chain employs TRBV11-2 and TRBJ2-3; D gene unclear. This CDR3 comprises 14 residues. With 4 bases removed from V and 7 bases from J, the gap between germline ends came to 15 bases. CDR1 and CDR2 (germline): SGHAT, FQNNGV. The CDR3 region has the DNA TGTGCCAGCAGCTACCCCGGGCTTCTAAATACGCAGTATTTT. Amino acids: CASSYPGLLNTQYF.

This clonotype was recorded at least ten times. This chain joins TRBV30 and TRBJ2-5; D is perhaps TRBD2 (6 bases). Germline CDR1 and CDR2: GTSNPN and SVGIG (reference sequence). CDR3 size: 12 residues. With 3 bases removed from V and 5 bases from J, the gap between germline ends came to 10 bases. CDR3: CAWSGGWETQYF. Here the CDR3 DNA reads TGTGCCTGGAGCGGAGGGTGGGAGACCCAGTACTTC.

This clonotype was observed at least ten times. A much larger clone lies one base from this, so it may be a read error. CDR3 residues: CASSEVRQNYGYTF. The DNA of the CDR3 is TGTGCCAGCAGTGAAGTGCGGCAGAACTATGGCTACACCTTC. V is TRBV2 and J is TRBJ1-2; D not resolved. The CDR3 is 14 residues long. Germline lookup yields CDR1 SNHLY and CDR2 FYNNEI. Trimming shortened V by 1 base and J by 2 bases, and 8 bases separated the two germline ends. Combining the CDR3 with reference TRBV2 and TRBJ1-2 gives the whole variable domain EPEVTQTPSHQVTQMGQEVILRCVPISNHLYFYWYRQILGQKVEFLVSFYNNEISEKSEIFDDQFSVERPDGSNFTLKIRSTKLEDSAMYFCASSEVRQNYGYTFGSGTRLTVV.

This clonotype was seen repeatedly, ten times or more. As DNA, the CDR3 is TGTGCCAGCGGGAGACTGGGGGGCACTAACTATGGCTACACCTTC. The encoded protein is CASGRLGGTNYGYTF. This sequence joins TRBV28 and TRBJ1-2, with D possibly being TRBD1 (6 bases). The CDR3 is 15 amino acids. The V end was cut by 8 bases, the J end by 0 bases, with 16 bases between. Germline values: CDR1 MDHEN, CDR2 SYDVKM.

This clonotype was seen at least ten times. This chain uses TRBV28 with TRBJ1-6; 9 positions agree with TRBD1. This CDR3 is 15 amino acids long. Germline V gene sequence: CDR1 MDHEN, CDR2 SYDVKM. V was pared by 8 bases and J by 4 bases, with 6 bases of the junction left unmatched. The CDR3 coding sequence is TGTGCCAGCGGCCGGACAGGGGATTATAATTCACCCCTCCACTTT. This translates into CASGRTGDYNSPLHF.

Ten or more counts support this clonotype. The CDR3, as DNA: TGTGCCAGCAGTTTAGAGGGACAGGGGTTCACTGAAGCTTTCTTT. Its translation is CASSLEGQGFTEAFF. The rearrangement links TRBV12-3 or TRBV12-4 to TRBJ1-1; TRBD1 matches at 10 bases. The CDR3 loop spans 15 amino acids. V was pared by 1 base and J by 4 bases, with 3 bases of the junction left unmatched.

This clonotype has a count of ten or more. The J gene is TRBJ1-2, the V gene TRBV14; D unresolved. Germline-derived CDR1 and CDR2 are SGHDN and FVKESK. V lost 0 bases and J lost 5, with 10 bases in between. This CDR3 has 14 residues. The CDR3 DNA sequence: TGTGCCAGCAGCCAAGATCCGGGCGGGTATGGCTACACCTTC. Amino acids: CASSQDPGGYGYTF.

The chain is built from TRBV11-2 and TRBJ1-2, with D uncertain. Germline-derived CDR1 and CDR2 are SGHAT and FQNNGV. V was shortened by 1 base and J by 7 bases, with 7 bases between the two germline ends. The CDR3 length is 12 residues. In DNA, the CDR3 is TGTGCCAGCAGCTTAGTGGGGTTTGGCTACACCTTC. It encodes CASSLVGFGYTF.

V and J are TRBV10-3 and TRBJ1-1; 8 nucleotides agree with TRBD1. After removal of 2 bases from V and 5 bases from J, the junction contained 4 bases not matched to a gene. The germline V gene has CDR1 ENHRY and CDR2 SYGVKD. The CDR3 is 14 amino acids. The CDR3 is CAISEGQGRTEAFF. CDR3 DNA sequence: TGTGCCATCAGTGAGGGACAGGGTCGGACTGAAGCTTTCTTT.

This clonotype was detected many times. The chain couples TRBV4-2 to TRBJ2-5; 7 bases are a match to TRBD1. Unmatched junction bases numbered 16, after V lost 1 base and J lost 5 bases. The CDR3 loop spans 18 amino acids. Germline V lookup: CDR1 LGHNA, CDR2 YNFKEQ. In DNA form, the CDR3 reads TGTGCCAGCAGCCAAGTTGGGTCAACAGGGGCTGAAGGGGAGACCCAGTACTTC. This gives the protein CASSQVGSTGAEGETQYF.

The J gene is TRBJ2-5, the V gene TRBV29-1, with 9 positions matching TRBD1. The J segment lost 4 bases and the V segment lost 7 bases, leaving 7 bases of the junction unmatched. Germline V CDR1 and CDR2: SQVTM, ANQGSEA. This CDR3 contains 13 residues. The CDR3 loop reads CSAGTGTGETQYF. DNA of the CDR3: TGCAGCGCCGGGACAGGGACCGGAGAGACCCAGTACTTC.

This clonotype was counted at least ten times. The genes are TRBV28 and TRBJ2-7; 11 bases match TRBD1. V dropped 1 base and J dropped 2; count of bases not matched to a gene: 4. Germline loops: CDR1 MDHEN, CDR2 SYDVKM. The CDR3 is made up of 16 amino acids. CDR3 loop: CASSLLPGQGAYEQYF. The CDR3 DNA reads as TGTGCCAGCAGTTTATTACCGGGACAGGGGGCCTACGAGCAGTACTTC. The full variable domain, rest sourced from reference TRBV28 and TRBJ2-7, is DVKVTQSSRYLVKRTGEKVFLECVQDMDHENMFWYRQDPGLGLRLIYFSYDVKMKEKGDIPEGYSVSREKKERFSLILESASTNQTSMYLCASSLLPGQGAYEQYFGPGTRLTVT.

This clonotype showed up many times. This chain connects TRBV15 to TRBJ2-7; D is uncertain. Germline-derived CDR1 and CDR2 are LNHNV and YYDKDF (reference sequence). Trimming stripped 1 base from V and 5 bases from J, with 21 bases between. The CDR3 is 17 amino acids. The CDR3 protein is CATSRVPKRAPGDEQYF. As DNA, the CDR3 is TGTGCCACCAGCAGAGTTCCGAAGAGAGCTCCGGGCGACGAGCAGTACTTC.

At least ten counts were recorded for this clonotype. The gene calls are TRBV27 and TRBJ2-5; 7 bases agree with TRBD1. Germline lookup yields CDR1 MNHEY and CDR2 SMNVEV (reference sequence). After removal of 7 bases from V and 4 bases from J, the junction contained 15 bases not matched to a gene. This CDR3 has 16 amino acids. CDR3 nucleotides: TGTGCCAGCAACCCGGCCGGGGCAGGGGGTCGAGAGACCCAGTACTTC. It codes for CASNPAGAGGRETQYF.

This clonotype was counted at least ten times. The rearrangement uses TRBV27 and TRBJ2-6, with 8 positions matching TRBD1. After removal of 5 bases from V and 4 bases from J, the junction contained 10 bases not matched to a gene. In germline, CDR1 is MNHEY, CDR2 SMNVEV (reference sequence). CDR3 length: 17 residues. CDR3 coding DNA: TGTGCCAGCAGTGCGGACAGGGTAGCGTTGGGGGCCAACGTCCTGACTTTC. It specifies CASSADRVALGANVLTF.

The sample holds many counts of this clonotype. The rearrangement uses TRBV2 and TRBJ2-5; D possibly corresponds to TRBD2 (11 bases). Per germline, CDR1 SNHLY and CDR2 FYNNEI. V lost 6 bases to trimming and J lost 0 bases, with 26 bases between them. This CDR3 comprises 19 residues. For the CDR3, the DNA is TGTGCCAGCAGCTTTGAGGACAGGGGGACTAGCGGAGACCAAGAGACCCAGTACTTC. Protein product: CASSFEDRGTSGDQETQYF.

This clonotype was observed at least ten times. At one boundary the junction diverges from the germline segment, which might be a read error. This chain joins TRBV12-3 or TRBV12-4 and TRBJ2-2; D might be TRBD2 (5 bases). This CDR3 spans 13 amino acids. The CDR3: CASSFALTGKLFF. The CDR3 region has the DNA TGTGCCAGCAGTTTCGCCCTCACCGGGAAGCTGTTTTTT.

This clonotype has at least ten counts. The chain couples TRBV12-3 or TRBV12-4 to TRBJ1-5, with D possibly matching TRBD1 (5 bases). The CDR3 runs 15 residues. V gave up 6 bases and J gave up 2 bases, with 14 bases separating them. CDR3 in DNA: TGTGCCAGCAGAAAGGGACCGCAAGGCAATCAGCCCCAGCATTTT. Its protein is CASRKGPQGNQPQHF.

The gene calls are TRBV27 and TRBJ2-7; TRBD1 agrees at 9 bases. The V segment lost 10 bases and the J segment 5 bases; nucleotides outside the gene matches: 3. The CDR3 contains 11 residues. CDR1 and CDR2 from the germline V gene are MNHEY and SMNVEV (reference sequence). CDR3 DNA: TGTGCCACTGGACAGGGGAACGAGCAGTACTTC. Amino acids: CATGQGNEQYF.

This clonotype was detected many times. The chain combines TRBV5-1 with TRBJ2-7, with D perhaps TRBD1 (6 bases). The germline V gene has CDR1 SGHRS and CDR2 YFSETQ. Trimming left V 0 bases short and J 8 bases short, with 12 bases between. The CDR3 spans 13 residues. DNA of the CDR3: TGCGCCAGCAGCTTGGGTCTCAGGGGTAAGCAGTACTTC. Translation gives CASSLGLRGKQYF.

This clonotype was found many times. The chain employs TRBV20-1 and TRBJ1-1; a weak D match, TRBD1 (5 bases). The CDR3 totals 13 residues. V gave up 4 bases and J gave up 7 bases, with 16 bases separating them. Germline CDR1 and CDR2: DFQATT and SNEGSKA (reference sequence). In nucleotides, the CDR3 is TGCAGTGCTACACGGGACTCCCGGAATGAAGCTTTCTTT. This translates into CSATRDSRNEAFF.

On this clonotype: This likely comes from a read error, as the CDR3 has no conserved phenylalanine or tryptophan at its end. The V gene is TRBV3-1, the J gene TRBJ1-2, with D maybe TRBD1 (5 bases). The CDR3 sequence is 11 residues long. Deletions cut 5 bases from V and 8 bases from J, with 9 bases between. Germline lookup yields CDR1 LGHDT and CDR2 YNNKEL (reference sequence). DNA of the CDR3: TGTGCCAGCAGCTCCGGGGGAGGCTACACCCTC. As protein: CASSSGGGYTL.

The V and J genes are TRBV6-2 or TRBV6-3 and TRBJ1-1; 9 positions agree with TRBD1. The trim removed 2 bases at V and 5 bases at J, leaving 3 bases unmatched. The CDR3 has 14 amino acids. CDR1 MNHEY and CDR2 SVGEGT come from the germline V gene. The DNA of the CDR3 is TGTGCCAGCAGTTACGCCGACAGGGGGACTGAAGCTTTCTTT. This sequence encodes CASSYADRGTEAFF.

This clonotype showed up many times. The chain combines TRBV5-1 with TRBJ2-7; 8 nucleotides agree with TRBD2. CDR3 size: 15 residues. Germline CDR1 reads SGHRS; CDR2 reads YFSETQ. The V gene end was trimmed by 4 bases and the J gene end by 5 bases; junction bases not matched to a gene: 11. CDR3 amino acids: CASSPPRDGGDEQYF. DNA for the CDR3: TGCGCCAGCAGCCCACCCCGGGACGGGGGGGACGAGCAGTACTTC.

This clonotype was recorded at least ten times. The V call is TRBV7-9, the J call TRBJ1-1, with D possibly being TRBD1 (6 bases). The germline CDR1 and CDR2 sequences are SEHNR and FQNEAQ (reference sequence). V was clipped by 4 bases and J by 1 base, with 19 bases between them. This CDR3 contains 17 residues. The CDR3 DNA follows: TGTGCCAGCAGCTGGAGAAAGGGAGCAGGGGCGAACACTGAAGCTTTCTTT. This codes for CASSWRKGAGANTEAFF.

This clonotype was observed at least ten times. The V call is TRBV7-3, the J call TRBJ2-7; D may be TRBD1 (5 bases). Germline values: CDR1 SGHTA, CDR2 FQGTGA. V lost 6 bases and J lost 5, with 14 bases in between. The CDR3 is made up of 13 amino acids. The CDR3 reads CASRATVFNEQYF. The CDR3 DNA reads TGTGCCAGCAGGGCGACAGTCTTTAACGAGCAGTACTTC.

This clonotype occurred many times. The genes are TRBV2 and TRBJ2-2; tentatively, D is TRBD1 or TRBD2 (5 bases each). Germline V CDR1 and CDR2: SNHLY, FYNNEI. The CDR3 has 13 amino acids. The V and J ends lost 10 bases and 6 bases respectively, with 15 bases between them. CDR3 DNA sequence: TGTGCCACGCGAGGGGTTGTTTCCGGGGAGCTGTTTTTT. This encodes CATRGVVSGELFF.